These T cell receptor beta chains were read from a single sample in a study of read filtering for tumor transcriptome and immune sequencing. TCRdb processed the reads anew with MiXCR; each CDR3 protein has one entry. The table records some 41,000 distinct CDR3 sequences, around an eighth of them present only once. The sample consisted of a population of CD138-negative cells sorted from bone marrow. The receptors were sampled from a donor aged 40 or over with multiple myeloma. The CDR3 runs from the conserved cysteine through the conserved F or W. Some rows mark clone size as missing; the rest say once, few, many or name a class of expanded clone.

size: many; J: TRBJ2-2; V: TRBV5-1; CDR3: CASSFPRQAQQLFF
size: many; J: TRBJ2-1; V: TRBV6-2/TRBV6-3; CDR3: CASSPQGRASYNEQFF
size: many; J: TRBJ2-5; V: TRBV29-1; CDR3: CSVVISLETQYF
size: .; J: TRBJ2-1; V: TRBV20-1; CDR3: CSASPTARPFNNEQFF
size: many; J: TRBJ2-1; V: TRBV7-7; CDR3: CASSLGAGVDNEQFF
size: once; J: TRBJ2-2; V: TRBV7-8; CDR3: CASSVMIGTGELFF
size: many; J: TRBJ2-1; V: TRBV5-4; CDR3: CASSLAGAQGSYNEQFF
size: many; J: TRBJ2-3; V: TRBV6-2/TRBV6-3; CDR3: CASSYPPDSTDTQYF
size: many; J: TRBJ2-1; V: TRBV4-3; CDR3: CASSPGLGGNNEQFF
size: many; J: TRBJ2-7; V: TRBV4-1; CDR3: CASSQVWDRTYEQYF
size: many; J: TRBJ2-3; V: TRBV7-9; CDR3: CASSSGTSLSTDTQYF
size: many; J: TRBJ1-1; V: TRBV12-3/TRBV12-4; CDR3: CASRVDSPNTEAFF
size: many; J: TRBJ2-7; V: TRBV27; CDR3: CASARAGAAYEQYF
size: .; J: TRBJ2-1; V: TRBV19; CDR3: CASSMLRLAGAEQFF
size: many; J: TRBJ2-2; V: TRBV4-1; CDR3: CASRKAESLTGELFF
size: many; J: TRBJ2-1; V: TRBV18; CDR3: CASSPGSSYNEQFF
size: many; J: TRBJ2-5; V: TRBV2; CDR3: CASSEQLAGGRKTQYF
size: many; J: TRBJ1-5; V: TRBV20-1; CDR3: CSARVPSGQGYQPQHF
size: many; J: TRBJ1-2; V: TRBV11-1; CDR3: CASWTDEMEGYTF
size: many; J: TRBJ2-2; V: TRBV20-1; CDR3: CSAGKGRGSGELFF
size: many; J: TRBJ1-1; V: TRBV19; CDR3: CASKVPGTYEAFF
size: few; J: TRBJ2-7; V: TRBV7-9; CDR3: CASSFDISYEQYF
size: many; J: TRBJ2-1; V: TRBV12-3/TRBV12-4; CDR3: CASSRTSGEQFF
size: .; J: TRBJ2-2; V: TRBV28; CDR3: CASSSLGRPSGEMYF
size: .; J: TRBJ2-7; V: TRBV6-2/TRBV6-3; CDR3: CASTGGRTDYEQYF
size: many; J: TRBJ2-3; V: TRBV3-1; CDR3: CASSLRGGKDTQYF
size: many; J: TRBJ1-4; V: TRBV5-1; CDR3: CASSPGRSFNEKLFF
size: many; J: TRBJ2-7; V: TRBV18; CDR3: CASSTSGYEQYF
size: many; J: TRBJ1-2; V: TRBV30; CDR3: CAWTRPGGVYGYTF
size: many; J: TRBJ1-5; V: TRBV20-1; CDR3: CSVRRRNQPQHF
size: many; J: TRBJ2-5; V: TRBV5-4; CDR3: CASSLGAGLETQYF
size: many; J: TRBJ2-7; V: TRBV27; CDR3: CASSLRDGRDEQYF
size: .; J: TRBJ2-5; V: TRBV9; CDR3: CASSVYPPGPPSGKTQYF
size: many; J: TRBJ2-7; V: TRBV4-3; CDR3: CASSPGGNSYEQYF
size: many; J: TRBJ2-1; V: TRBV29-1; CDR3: CSVDAEANEQFF
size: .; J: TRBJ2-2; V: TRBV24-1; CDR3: CATSDLDTITLNTGELFF
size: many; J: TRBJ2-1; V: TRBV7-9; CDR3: CASSSDHEQFF
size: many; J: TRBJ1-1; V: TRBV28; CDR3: CASSPRRQGPEAFF
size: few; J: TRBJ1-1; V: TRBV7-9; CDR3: CASSGDGNTEAFF
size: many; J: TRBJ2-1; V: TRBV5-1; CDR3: CASSWAGREGPDEQFF
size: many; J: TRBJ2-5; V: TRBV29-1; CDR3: CSVEFGGTGAEETQYF
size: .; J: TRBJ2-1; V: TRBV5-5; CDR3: CASSPRTSGKYNEQFF
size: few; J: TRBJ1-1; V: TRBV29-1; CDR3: CSVHGRNTEAFF
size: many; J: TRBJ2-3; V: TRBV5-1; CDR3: CASSLVATDTQYF
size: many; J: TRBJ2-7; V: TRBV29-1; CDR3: CSVVSQGGTYEQYF